This T cell receptor (beta chain) was captured in a study of shared clonotypes between healthy human individuals. Clones were sequenced by immunoSEQ multiplex PCR, and TCRdb holds only the in-frame ones, with some missing. This table has roughly 2,500,000 clones, more than 85% appearing once. Sequenced: naive CD4+ T cells from PBMCs. Regarding subset: CD45RA+ positively selected. This TCR was recovered from a man younger than 35 in good health. Some clones in this sample may be carry-over from other donors' samples.

For the CDR3, the DNA is TGCGCCAGCAGTGTCAGGGGCTACAATGAGCAGTTCTTC. Amino acid sequence: CASSVRGYNEQFF. The chain uses TRBV10-1 and TRBJ2-1; a weak D match, TRBD1 (6 bases). The germline V gene has CDR1 WNHNN and CDR2 SYGVQD (reference sequence). The CDR3 extends over 13 amino acids. V gave up 4 bases and J gave up 3 bases, with 7 bases separating them.